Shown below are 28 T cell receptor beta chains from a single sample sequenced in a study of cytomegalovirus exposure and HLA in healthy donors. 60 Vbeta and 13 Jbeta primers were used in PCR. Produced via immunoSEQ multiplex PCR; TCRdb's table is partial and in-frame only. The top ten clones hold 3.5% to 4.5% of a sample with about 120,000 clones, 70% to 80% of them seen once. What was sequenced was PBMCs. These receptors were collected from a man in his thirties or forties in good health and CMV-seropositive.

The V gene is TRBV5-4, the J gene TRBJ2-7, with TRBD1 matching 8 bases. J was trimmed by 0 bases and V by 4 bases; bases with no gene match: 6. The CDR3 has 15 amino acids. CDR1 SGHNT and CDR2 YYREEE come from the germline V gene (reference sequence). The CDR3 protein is CASSLDRVSSYEQYF. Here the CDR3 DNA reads TGTGCCAGCAGCCTGGACAGGGTGAGCTCCTACGAGCAGTACTTC.

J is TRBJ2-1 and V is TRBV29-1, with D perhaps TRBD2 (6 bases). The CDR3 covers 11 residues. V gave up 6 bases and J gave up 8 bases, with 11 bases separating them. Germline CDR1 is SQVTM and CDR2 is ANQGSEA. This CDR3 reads CSVEGGYEQFF. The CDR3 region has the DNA TGCAGCGTGGAGGGAGGCTATGAGCAGTTCTTC.

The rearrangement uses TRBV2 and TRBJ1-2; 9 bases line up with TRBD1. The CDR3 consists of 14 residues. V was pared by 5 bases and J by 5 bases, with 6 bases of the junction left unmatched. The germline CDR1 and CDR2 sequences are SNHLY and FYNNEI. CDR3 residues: CASSYTGGEYGYTF. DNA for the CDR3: TGTGCCAGCAGTTATACAGGGGGCGAGTATGGCTACACCTTC. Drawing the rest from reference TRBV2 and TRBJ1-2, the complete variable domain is EPEVTQTPSHQVTQMGQEVILRCVPISNHLYFYWYRQILGQKVEFLVSFYNNEISEKSEIFDDQFSVERPDGSNFTLKIRSTKLEDSAMYFCASSYTGGEYGYTFGSGTRLTVV.

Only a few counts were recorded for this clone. The CDR3 nucleotides are TGCAGCGCCGGGACAGGTTCCCTCTATGGCTACACCTTC. Amino acid sequence: CSAGTGSLYGYTF. The chain links TRBV29-1 to TRBJ1-2, with TRBD1 identical over 8 bases. V shed 7 bases, J shed 4 bases, and the junction held 8 bases outside the gene matches. In germline, CDR1 is SQVTM, CDR2 ANQGSEA. CDR3 length: 13 amino acids.

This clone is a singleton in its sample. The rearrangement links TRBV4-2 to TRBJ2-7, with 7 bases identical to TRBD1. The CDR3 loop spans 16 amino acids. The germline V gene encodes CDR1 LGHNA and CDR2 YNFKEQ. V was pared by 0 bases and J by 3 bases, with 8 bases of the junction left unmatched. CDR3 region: CASSQDSGGMGYEQYF. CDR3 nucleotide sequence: TGTGCCAGCAGCCAAGATTCAGGGGGTATGGGCTACGAGCAGTACTTC.

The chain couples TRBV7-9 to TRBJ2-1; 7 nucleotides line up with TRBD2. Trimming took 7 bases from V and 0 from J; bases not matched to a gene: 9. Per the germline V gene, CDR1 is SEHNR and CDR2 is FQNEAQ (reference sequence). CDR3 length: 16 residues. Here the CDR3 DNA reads TGTGCCAGCACCTCCGGGACTACCCACTCCTACAATGAGCAGTTCTTC. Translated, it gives CASTSGTTHSYNEQFF.

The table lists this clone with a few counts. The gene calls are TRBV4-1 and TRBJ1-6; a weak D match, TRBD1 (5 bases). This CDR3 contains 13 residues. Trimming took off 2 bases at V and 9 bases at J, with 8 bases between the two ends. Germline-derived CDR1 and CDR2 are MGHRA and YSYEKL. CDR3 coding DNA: TGCGCCAGCAGCCAACTTAGGGGTTCACCCCTCCACTTT. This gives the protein CASSQLRGSPLHF.

The CDR3 DNA reads as TGTGCCAGCAGTTTACAAGGACAGGGGACCTACGAGCAGTACTTC. This gives the protein CASSLQGQGTYEQYF. V usage is TRBV27 and J usage is TRBJ2-7, with TRBD1 matching 9 bases. The CDR3 is 15 residues long. In germline, CDR1 is MNHEY, CDR2 SMNVEV (reference sequence). J gave up 2 bases and V 2 bases, and 4 bases lay outside the gene matches.

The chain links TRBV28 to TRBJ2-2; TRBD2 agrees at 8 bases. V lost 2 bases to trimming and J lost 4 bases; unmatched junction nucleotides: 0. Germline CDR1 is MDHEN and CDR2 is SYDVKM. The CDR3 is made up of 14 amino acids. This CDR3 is CASSLAGGTGELFF. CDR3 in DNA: TGTGCCAGCAGTTTAGCGGGAGGCACCGGGGAGCTGTTTTTT.

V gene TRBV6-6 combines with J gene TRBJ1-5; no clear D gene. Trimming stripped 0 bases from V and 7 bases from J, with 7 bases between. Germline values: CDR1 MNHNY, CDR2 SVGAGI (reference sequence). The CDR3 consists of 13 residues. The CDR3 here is CASSYSRAQPQHF. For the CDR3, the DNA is TGTGCCAGCAGTTACTCGCGTGCCCAGCCCCAGCATTTT.

The CDR3 loop is CASSLVPGGGRQETQYF. The CDR3 DNA reads TGTGCCAGCAGCTTGGTCCCTGGCGGGGGCCGGCAAGAGACCCAGTACTTC. The V and J genes are TRBV5-5 and TRBJ2-5, with D possibly matching TRBD2 (7 bases). The CDR3 totals 17 residues. Germline V gene data show CDR1 as SGHKS and CDR2 as YYEKEE (reference sequence). The V and J ends lost 0 bases and 2 bases respectively, with 17 bases between them.

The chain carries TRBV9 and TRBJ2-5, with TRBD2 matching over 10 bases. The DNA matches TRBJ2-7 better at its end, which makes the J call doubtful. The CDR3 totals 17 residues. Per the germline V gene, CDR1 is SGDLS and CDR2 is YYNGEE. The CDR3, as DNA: TGTGCCAGCAGCGCAGCGTCCGGGACTAGCGTTGAGTACGAGCAGTACTTC. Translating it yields CASSAASGTSVEYEQYF.

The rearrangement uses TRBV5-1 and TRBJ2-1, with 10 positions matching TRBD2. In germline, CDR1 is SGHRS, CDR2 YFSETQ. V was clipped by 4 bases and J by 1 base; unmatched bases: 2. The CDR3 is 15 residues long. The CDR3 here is CASSRTSGSYNEQFF. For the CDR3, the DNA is TGCGCCAGCAGCCGGACTAGCGGATCCTACAATGAGCAGTTCTTC.

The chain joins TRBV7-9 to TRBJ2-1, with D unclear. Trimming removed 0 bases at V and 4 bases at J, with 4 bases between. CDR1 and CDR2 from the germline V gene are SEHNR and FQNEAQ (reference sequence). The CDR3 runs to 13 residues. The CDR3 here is CASSLARYNEQFF. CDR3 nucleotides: TGTGCCAGCAGCTTAGCCAGATACAATGAGCAGTTCTTC.

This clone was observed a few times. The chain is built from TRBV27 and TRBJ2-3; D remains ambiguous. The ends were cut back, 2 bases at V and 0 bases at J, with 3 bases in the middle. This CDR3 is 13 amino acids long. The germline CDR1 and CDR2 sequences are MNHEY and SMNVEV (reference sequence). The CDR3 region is CASSLGSTDTQYF. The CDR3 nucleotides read TGTGCCAGCAGTTTAGGCAGCACAGATACGCAGTATTTT.

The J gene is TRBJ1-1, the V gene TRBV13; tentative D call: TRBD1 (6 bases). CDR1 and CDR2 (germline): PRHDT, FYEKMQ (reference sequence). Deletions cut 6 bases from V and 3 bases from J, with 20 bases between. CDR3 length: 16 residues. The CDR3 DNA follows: TGTGCCAGCAGTTTACCAGAACCAGGGGCTTACACTGAAGCTTTCTTT. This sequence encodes CASSLPEPGAYTEAFF.

The CDR3 DNA reads as TGTGCCAGCAGTGTCGGACAGAAAGGCTACGAGCAGTACTTC. Amino acids: CASSVGQKGYEQYF. V usage is TRBV27 and J usage is TRBJ2-7, with D perhaps matching TRBD1 (6 bases). The V gene's germline CDR1 is MNHEY and CDR2 SMNVEV (reference sequence). This CDR3 comprises 14 residues. Trimming shortened V by 5 bases and J by 3 bases, and 14 bases separated the two germline ends.

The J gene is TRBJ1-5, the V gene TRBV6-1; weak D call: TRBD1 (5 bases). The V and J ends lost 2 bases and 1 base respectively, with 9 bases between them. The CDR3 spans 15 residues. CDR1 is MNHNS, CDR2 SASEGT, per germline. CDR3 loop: CASSERRGSNQPQHF. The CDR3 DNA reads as TGTGCCAGCAGTGAACGACGGGGGAGCAATCAGCCCCAGCATTTT.

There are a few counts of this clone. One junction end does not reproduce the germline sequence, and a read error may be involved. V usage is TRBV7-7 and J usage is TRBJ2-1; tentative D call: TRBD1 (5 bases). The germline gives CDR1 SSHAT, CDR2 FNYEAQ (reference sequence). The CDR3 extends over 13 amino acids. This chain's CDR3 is CASSLGQGNEQFF. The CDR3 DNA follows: TGTGCTAGCAGCTTAGGGCAGGGCAATGAGCAGTTCTTC.

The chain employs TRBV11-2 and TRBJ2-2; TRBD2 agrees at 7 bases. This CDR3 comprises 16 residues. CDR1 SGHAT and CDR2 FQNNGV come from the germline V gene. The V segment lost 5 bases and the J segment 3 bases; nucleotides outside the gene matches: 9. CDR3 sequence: CASSGRGAVDTGELFF. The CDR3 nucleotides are TGTGCCAGCAGCGGGAGGGGCGCGGTTGACACCGGGGAGCTGTTTTTT.

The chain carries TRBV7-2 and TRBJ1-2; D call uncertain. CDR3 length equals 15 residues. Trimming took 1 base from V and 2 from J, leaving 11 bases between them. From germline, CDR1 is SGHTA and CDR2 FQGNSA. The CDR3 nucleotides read TGTGCCAGCAGCTTAGGGCCGTTAAAAAACTATGGCTACACCTTC. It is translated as CASSLGPLKNYGYTF.

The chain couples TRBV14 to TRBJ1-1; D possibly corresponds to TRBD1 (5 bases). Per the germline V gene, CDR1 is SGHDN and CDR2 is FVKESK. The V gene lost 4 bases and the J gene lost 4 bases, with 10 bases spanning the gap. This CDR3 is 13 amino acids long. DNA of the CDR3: TGTGCCAGCAGCCTCGTCCAGGGCACTGAAGCTTTCTTT. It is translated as CASSLVQGTEAFF.

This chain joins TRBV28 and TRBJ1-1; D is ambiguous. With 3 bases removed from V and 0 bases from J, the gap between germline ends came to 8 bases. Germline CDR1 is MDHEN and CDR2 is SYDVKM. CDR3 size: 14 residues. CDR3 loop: CASSFVRMNTEAFF. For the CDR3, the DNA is TGTGCCAGCAGTTTCGTCAGGATGAACACTGAAGCTTTCTTT.

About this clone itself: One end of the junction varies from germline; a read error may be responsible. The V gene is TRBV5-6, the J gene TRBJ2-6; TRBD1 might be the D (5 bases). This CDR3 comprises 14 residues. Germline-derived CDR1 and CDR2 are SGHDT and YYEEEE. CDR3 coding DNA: TGTGCCAGCAGCTTGTCCTCTGGGGCCAACGGCCTGACTTTC. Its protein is CASSLSSGANGLTF.

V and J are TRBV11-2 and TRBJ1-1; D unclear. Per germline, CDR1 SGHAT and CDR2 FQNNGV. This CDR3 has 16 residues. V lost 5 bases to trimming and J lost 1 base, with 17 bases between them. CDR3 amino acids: CASSPSLTRRNTEAFF. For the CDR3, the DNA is TGTGCCAGCAGCCCTTCTTTGACACGGCGGAACACTGAAGCTTTCTTT.

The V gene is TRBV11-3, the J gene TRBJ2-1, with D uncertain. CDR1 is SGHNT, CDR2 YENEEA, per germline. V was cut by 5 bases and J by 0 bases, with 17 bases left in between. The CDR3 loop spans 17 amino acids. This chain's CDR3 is CASSRIQYPSSYNEQFF. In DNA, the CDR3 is TGTGCCAGCAGCCGAATCCAATACCCGAGCTCCTACAATGAGCAGTTCTTC.

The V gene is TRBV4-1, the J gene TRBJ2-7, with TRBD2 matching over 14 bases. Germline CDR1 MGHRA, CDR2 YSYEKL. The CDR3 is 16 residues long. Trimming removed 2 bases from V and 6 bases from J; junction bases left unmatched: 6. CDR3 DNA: TGCGCCAGCAGCCAAACCGGACTAGCGGGAGGTCGCGAGCAGTACTTC. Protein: CASSQTGLAGGREQYF.

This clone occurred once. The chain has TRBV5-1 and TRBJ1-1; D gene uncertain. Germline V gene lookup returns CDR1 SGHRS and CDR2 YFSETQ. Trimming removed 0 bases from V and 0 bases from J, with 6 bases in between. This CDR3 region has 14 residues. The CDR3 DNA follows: TGCGCCAGCAGCTTGGCAGACTTGAACACTGAAGCTTTCTTT. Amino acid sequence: CASSLADLNTEAFF.